This TCR beta chain was observed in a study of chemoradiotherapy in HPV16-positive cancers. Whole-study context: A couple of HPV16-positive patients' cells yielded candidate HPV-specific clones and common motifs. Whole-study results and caveats: Functional assays defining HPV-specific T cells used only two HPV16-positive patients. For HPV16-positive patients, expanding HPV-responsive T cells associated with longer recurrence-free survival. During treatment, candidate HPV-specific clones and E7-related motifs expanded in tumor.

In regard to this clone: What it binds is unknown. Sequence at one end of the junction differs from germline and may be a read error.

TCRdb's copy holds only in-frame clones and misses some; the assay was immunoSEQ multiplex PCR. There are 3,500 to 5,500 clones in the sample; roughly 90% occur only once, and roughly 3% lies in the top ten. Germline CDR1 SQVTM, CDR2 ANQGSEA. The CDR3 has 12 amino acids. This receptor was identified in a human donor with HPV-associated anogenital cancer. The chain carries TRBV29-1 and TRBJ2-3; TRBD2 is a possible D gene (6 bases). The sample was acquired from a patient who underwent chemoradiotherapy. For the CDR3, the DNA is TGCAGCGTTGGTACTAGCAAAGATACGCAGTATTTT. Its translation: CSVGTSKDTQYF.